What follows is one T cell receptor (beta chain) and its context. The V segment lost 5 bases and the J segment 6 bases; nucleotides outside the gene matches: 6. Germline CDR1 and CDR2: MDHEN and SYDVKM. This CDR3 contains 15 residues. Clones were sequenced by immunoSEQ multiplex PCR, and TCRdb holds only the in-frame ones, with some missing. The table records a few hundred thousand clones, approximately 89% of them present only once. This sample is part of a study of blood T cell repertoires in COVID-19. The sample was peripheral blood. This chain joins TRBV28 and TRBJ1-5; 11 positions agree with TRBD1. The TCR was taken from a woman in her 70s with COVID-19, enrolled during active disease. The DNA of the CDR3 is TGTGCCAGCAGTCCTGGGACAGGGGGGAGTCAGCCCCAGCATTTT. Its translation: CASSPGTGGSQPQHF.